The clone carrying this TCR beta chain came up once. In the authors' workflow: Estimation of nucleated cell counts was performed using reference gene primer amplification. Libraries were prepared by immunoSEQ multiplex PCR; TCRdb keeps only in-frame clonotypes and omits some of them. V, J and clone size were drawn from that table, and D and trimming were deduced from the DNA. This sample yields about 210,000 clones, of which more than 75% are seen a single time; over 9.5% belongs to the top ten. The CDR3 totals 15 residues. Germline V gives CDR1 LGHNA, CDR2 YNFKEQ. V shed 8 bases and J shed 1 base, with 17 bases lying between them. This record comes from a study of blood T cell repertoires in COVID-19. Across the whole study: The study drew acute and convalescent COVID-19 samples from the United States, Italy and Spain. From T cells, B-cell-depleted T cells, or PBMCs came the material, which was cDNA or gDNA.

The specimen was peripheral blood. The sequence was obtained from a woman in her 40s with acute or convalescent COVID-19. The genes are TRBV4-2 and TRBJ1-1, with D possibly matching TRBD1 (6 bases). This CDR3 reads CASAPLQGWNTEAFF. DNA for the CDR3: TGTGCCAGCGCTCCCCTACAGGGTTGGAACACTGAAGCTTTCTTT.